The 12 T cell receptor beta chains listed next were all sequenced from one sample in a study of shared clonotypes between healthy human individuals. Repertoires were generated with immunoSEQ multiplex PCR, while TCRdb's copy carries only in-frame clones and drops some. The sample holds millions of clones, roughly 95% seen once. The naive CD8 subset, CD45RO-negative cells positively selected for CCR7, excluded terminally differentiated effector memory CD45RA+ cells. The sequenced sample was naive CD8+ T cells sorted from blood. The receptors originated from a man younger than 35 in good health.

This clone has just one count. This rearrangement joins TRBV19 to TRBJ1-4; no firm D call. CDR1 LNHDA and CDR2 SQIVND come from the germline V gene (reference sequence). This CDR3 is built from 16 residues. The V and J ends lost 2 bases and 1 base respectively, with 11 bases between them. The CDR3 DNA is TGTGCCAGTAGTATATATCCGTTGGGAACTAATGAAAAACTGTTTTTT. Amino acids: CASSIYPLGTNEKLFF.

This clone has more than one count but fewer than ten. For the CDR3, the DNA is TGTGCCAGCAGTTACTCACCTAGCGGGAACGAGCAGTACTTC. Translation: CASSYSPSGNEQYF. V and J are TRBV6-5 and TRBJ2-7; TRBD2 agrees at 9 bases. The CDR3 extends over 14 amino acids. Trimming removed 0 bases from V and 5 bases from J; junction bases left unmatched: 2. Looked up from germline, CDR1 is MNHEY and CDR2 is SVGAGI.

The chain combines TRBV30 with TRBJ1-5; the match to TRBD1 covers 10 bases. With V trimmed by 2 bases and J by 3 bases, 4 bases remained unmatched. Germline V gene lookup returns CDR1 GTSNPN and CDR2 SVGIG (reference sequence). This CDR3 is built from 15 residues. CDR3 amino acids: CAWSQGQGNNQPQHF. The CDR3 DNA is TGTGCCTGGAGTCAGGGACAGGGGAACAATCAGCCCCAGCATTTT.

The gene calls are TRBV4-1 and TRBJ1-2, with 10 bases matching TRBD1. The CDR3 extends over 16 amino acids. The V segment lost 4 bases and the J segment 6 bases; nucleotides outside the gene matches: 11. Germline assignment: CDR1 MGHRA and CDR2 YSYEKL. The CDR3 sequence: CASSPSRDRGDDGYTF. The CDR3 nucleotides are TGCGCCAGCAGCCCCTCCCGGGACAGGGGCGACGATGGCTACACCTTC.

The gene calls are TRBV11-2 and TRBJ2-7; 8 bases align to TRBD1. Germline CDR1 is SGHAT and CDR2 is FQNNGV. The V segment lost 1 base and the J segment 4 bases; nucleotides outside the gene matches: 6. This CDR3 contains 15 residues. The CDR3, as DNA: TGTGCCAGCAGCTTAGGGCCAGGGGGCAAATACGAGCAGTACTTC. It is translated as CASSLGPGGKYEQYF.

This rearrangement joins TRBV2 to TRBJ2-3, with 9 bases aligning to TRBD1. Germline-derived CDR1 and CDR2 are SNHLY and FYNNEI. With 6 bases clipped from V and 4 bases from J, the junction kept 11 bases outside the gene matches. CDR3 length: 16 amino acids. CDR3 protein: CASSPGQGEGPDTQYF. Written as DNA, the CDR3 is TGTGCCAGCAGCCCGGGACAGGGCGAGGGACCAGATACGCAGTATTTT.

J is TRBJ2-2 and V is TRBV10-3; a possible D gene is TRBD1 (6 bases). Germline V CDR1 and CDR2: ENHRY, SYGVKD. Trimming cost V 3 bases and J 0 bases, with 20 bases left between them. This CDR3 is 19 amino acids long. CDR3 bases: TGTGCCATCAGTGAAATGGCCCCGGGACAATGGTCGAACACCGGGGAGCTGTTTTTT. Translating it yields CAISEMAPGQWSNTGELFF.

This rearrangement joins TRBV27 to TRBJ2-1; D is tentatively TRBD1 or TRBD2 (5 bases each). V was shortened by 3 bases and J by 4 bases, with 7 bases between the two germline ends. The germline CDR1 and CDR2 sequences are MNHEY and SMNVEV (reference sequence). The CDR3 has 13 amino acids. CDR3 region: CASSFREYNEQFF. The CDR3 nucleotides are TGTGCCAGCAGTTTCAGGGAGTACAATGAGCAGTTCTTC.

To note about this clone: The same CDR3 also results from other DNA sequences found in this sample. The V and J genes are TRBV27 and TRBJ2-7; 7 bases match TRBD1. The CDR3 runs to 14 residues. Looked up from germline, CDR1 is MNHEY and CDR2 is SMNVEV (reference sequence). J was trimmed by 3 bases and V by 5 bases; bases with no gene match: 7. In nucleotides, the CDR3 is TGTGCCAGCAGTCCTCGGGACAGTAGCTACGAGCAGTACTTC. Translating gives CASSPRDSSYEQYF.

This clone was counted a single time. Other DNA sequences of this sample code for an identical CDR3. In DNA form, the CDR3 reads TGTGCCAGCAGTACTGAAGCTTTCTTT. Translating it yields CASSTEAFF. The V and J genes are TRBV6-1 and TRBJ1-1; D is unclear. Trimming left V 5 bases short and J 5 bases short, with 0 bases between. The CDR3 length is 9 residues. CDR1 and CDR2 (germline): MNHNS, SASEGT.

The CDR3 sequence is CASSVGDSLGVSYEQYF. CDR3 bases: TGTGCCAGCAGCGTAGGCGACAGCTTGGGAGTCTCCTACGAGCAGTACTTC. The rearrangement uses TRBV9 and TRBJ2-7; D is tentatively TRBD1 or TRBD2 (5 bases each). Germline V gene data show CDR1 as SGDLS and CDR2 as YYNGEE. Deletions cut 0 bases from V and 0 bases from J, with 16 bases between. CDR3 size: 17 residues.

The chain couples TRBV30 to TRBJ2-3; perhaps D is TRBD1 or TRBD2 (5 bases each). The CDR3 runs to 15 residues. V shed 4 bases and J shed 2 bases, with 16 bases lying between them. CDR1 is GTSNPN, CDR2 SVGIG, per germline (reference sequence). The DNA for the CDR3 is TGTGCCTGGAAAGAATCCGGGGCTGTCACAGATACGCAGTATTTT. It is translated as CAWKESGAVTDTQYF.